These 10 T cell receptor beta chains were sequenced from one sample in a study of T-cell memory formation after mild COVID-19. One entry per CDR3 protein results from TCRdb running MiXCR on the 5' RACE reads. The profile shows approximately 100,000 distinct CDR3 sequences, about 18% of them singletons. Sequences were obtained from PBMCs or a T cell subset sorted from them (not recorded which). These TCRs come from an adult woman who had mild COVID-19 (a few samples of this study predate the infection). Cell type and time point are not known.

The chain couples TRBV19 to TRBJ1-2; 9 bases are a match to TRBD1. Germline CDR1 is LNHDA and CDR2 is SQIVND (reference sequence). This CDR3 is built from 14 residues. J lost 8 bases, V lost 8 bases, and 12 bases had no gene match. CDR3 sequence: CASGPGTGMYGYTF. CDR3 DNA: TGTGCCAGTGGACCTGGGACAGGGATGTACGGCTACACCTTC.

This clonotype was observed a few times. The gene calls are TRBV20-1 and TRBJ1-1; D gene uncertain. The ends were cut back, 6 bases at V and 0 bases at J, with 8 bases in the middle. Germline V gene sequence: CDR1 DFQATT, CDR2 SNEGSKA (reference sequence). This CDR3 spans 12 amino acids. The CDR3 region is CSARILNTEAFF. The CDR3 region has the DNA TGCAGTGCCCGCATTCTGAACACTGAAGCTTTCTTT.

Only a few counts were recorded for this clonotype. The chain joins TRBV7-9 to TRBJ2-2; D perhaps matches TRBD2 (5 bases). Germline V gives CDR1 SEHNR, CDR2 FQNEAQ (reference sequence). The CDR3 loop spans 14 amino acids. Trimming took off 1 base at V and 5 bases at J, with 8 bases between the two ends. DNA of the CDR3: TGTGCCAGCAGCTTAGAGCCGGGGACCGGGGAGCTGTTTTTT. It is translated as CASSLEPGTGELFF.

The table lists this clonotype with many counts. J is TRBJ1-1 and V is TRBV5-5; 7 bases are a match to TRBD1. The germline CDR1 and CDR2 sequences are SGHKS and YYEKEE (reference sequence). Trimming removed 4 bases from V and 2 bases from J; junction bases left unmatched: 5. CDR3 length: 14 residues. The CDR3 sequence is CASSPRTGNTEAFF. Written as DNA, the CDR3 is TGTGCCAGCAGCCCCCGGACAGGCAACACTGAAGCTTTCTTT.

This clonotype was detected only a few times. The V gene is TRBV10-3, the J gene TRBJ2-3, with TRBD2 identical over 7 bases. The V gene's germline CDR1 is ENHRY and CDR2 SYGVKD. The CDR3 runs 16 residues. The V gene end was trimmed by 3 bases and the J gene end by 1 base; junction bases not matched to a gene: 7. DNA of the CDR3: TGTGCCATCAGTGATGGGGCGGGGGTCGGCACAGATACGCAGTATTTT. The encoded protein is CAISDGAGVGTDTQYF.

This clonotype was found a few times. This chain connects TRBV6-5 to TRBJ1-1, with D possibly being TRBD1 (5 bases). V was pared by 5 bases and J by 5 bases, with 18 bases between. CDR1 is MNHEY, CDR2 SVGAGI, per germline. The CDR3 is 15 residues long. The CDR3 region has the DNA TGTGCCAGCAGTCCCGATCGACAGTTTGAGACTGAAGCTTTCTTT. Its translation: CASSPDRQFETEAFF.

This clonotype has more than one count but fewer than ten. Written as DNA, the CDR3 is TGTGCCAGCAAGGGCGTTGGCTACACCTTC. Protein sequence: CASKGVGYTF. The chain couples TRBV27 to TRBJ1-2; D ambiguous. The CDR3 consists of 10 residues. Trimming cost V 7 bases and J 7 bases, with 7 bases left between them. Per germline, CDR1 MNHEY and CDR2 SMNVEV (reference sequence).

The chain uses TRBV9 and TRBJ2-5; 8 nucleotides line up with TRBD2. Looked up from germline, CDR1 is SGDLS and CDR2 is YYNGEE. V was clipped by 3 bases and J by 5 bases; unmatched bases: 9. This CDR3 has 15 amino acids. The CDR3 DNA reads as TGTGCCAGCAGCGAGACTAGCGTTCGGGGGGAGACCCAGTACTTC. It translates to CASSETSVRGETQYF. Supplemented by reference TRBV9 and TRBJ2-5, the full variable domain reads DSGVTQTPKHLITATGQRVTLRCSPRSGDLSVYWYQQSLDQGLQFLIQYYNGEERAKGNILERFSAQQFPDLHSELNLSSLELGDSALYFCASSETSVRGETQYFGPGTRLLVL.

This clonotype was found a few times. The chain employs TRBV13 and TRBJ1-1; maybe TRBD1 (5 bases). The CDR3 extends over 13 amino acids. Germline-derived CDR1 and CDR2 are PRHDT and FYEKMQ (reference sequence). Trimming cost V 1 base and J 7 bases, with 10 bases left between them. This chain's CDR3 is CASSLVGQGEAFF. Written as DNA, the CDR3 is TGTGCCAGCAGCTTAGTAGGGCAGGGTGAAGCTTTCTTT. Together with reference TRBV13 and TRBJ1-1, the CDR3 gives the full variable domain: AAGVIQSPRHLIKEKRETATLKCYPIPRHDTVYWYQQGPGQDPQFLISFYEKMQSDKGSIPDRFSAQQFSDYHSELNMSSLELGDSALYFCASSLVGQGEAFFGQGTRLTVV.

The genes are TRBV12-5 and TRBJ2-1, with unresolved D. CDR1 LGHNT and CDR2 FRNRAP come from the germline V gene. This CDR3 spans 12 amino acids. Trimming took off 5 bases at V and 6 bases at J, with 8 bases between the two ends. The chain's CDR3 is CASGLPSNEQFF. The CDR3 nucleotides read TGTGCTAGTGGTCTCCCCAGCAATGAGCAGTTCTTC.